What follows are 2 T cell receptor beta chains derived from one specimen sequenced in a study of CXCR3-negative and CXCR3-positive naive CD8 T cells. 5' RACE with UMI labels generated the TRB cDNA libraries. One entry per CDR3 protein, without DNA, is what TCRdb gives after re-calling the 5' RACE reads. The sample has some 22,000 distinct CDR3 sequences. Sequencing was done on a sample of naive CXCR3- CD8+ T cells from blood. The sample's subset: CD45RO-CCR7+CD27+CD95- naive CD8+ T cells lacking CXCR3 (TNR3-). These receptors all come from a human donor in good health. Some clones in this sample may be carry-over from other donors' samples.

The chain links TRBV29-1 to TRBJ2-1; TCRdb's D call of TRBD2 is untestable without DNA. Germline V lookup: CDR1 SQVTM, CDR2 ANQGSEA. This CDR3 is 15 amino acids long. The CDR3 reads CSVQLLAGGFNEQFF.

This chain joins TRBV29-1 and TRBJ2-2; TCRdb returns TRBD2, unconfirmable since there is no DNA. Looked up from germline, CDR1 is SQVTM and CDR2 is ANQGSEA. The CDR3 length is 15 residues. The CDR3 region is CSVYLLAGETGELFF.